Listed here are 10 T cell receptor beta chains from one sample, sequenced in a study of T cell repertoires in cytomegalovirus infection. From the reads, TCRdb called clonotypes with MiXCR, one entry per CDR3 protein. The top ten clones hold about 14% of a sample with more than 250,000 distinct CDR3 sequences, around 25% of them seen once. No antigen is known for these receptors. The sequenced sample was cultured PBMCs, obtained from culture after CMV antigen stimulation. The source is a human donor in good health (CMV status not recorded). Some clones in this sample may be carry-over from other donors' samples.

The rearrangement uses TRBV27 and TRBJ2-7, with 7 bases fitting TRBD1. The CDR3 is made up of 12 amino acids. Looked up from germline, CDR1 is MNHEY and CDR2 is SMNVEV (reference sequence). V lost 6 bases and J lost 1; bases outside the gene matches: 0. The CDR3 nucleotides are TGTGCCAGCAGACAGGGGTCCTACGAGCAGTACTTC. It specifies CASRQGSYEQYF.

This chain links TRBV5-5 with TRBJ1-2, with a weak D call TRBD1 (6 bases). V was clipped by 0 bases and J by 4 bases, with 10 bases between them. The CDR3 runs 14 residues. Germline CDR1 and CDR2: SGHKS and YYEKEE (reference sequence). The chain's CDR3 is CASSLAAGVYGYTF. DNA for the CDR3: TGTGCCAGCAGCTTGGCGGCAGGGGTCTATGGCTACACCTTC.

This clonotype showed up just a few times. The chain has TRBV7-2 and TRBJ2-3, with 11 bases that match TRBD1. Germline trimming cut 0 bases from V and 3 bases from J; bases unmatched to any gene: 5. This CDR3 comprises 17 residues. Germline V CDR1 and CDR2: SGHTA, FQGNSA. CDR3 bases: TGTGCCAGCAGCTTAGCATCCGGGACAGGGGGAACAGATACGCAGTATTTT. It is translated as CASSLASGTGGTDTQYF.

This sequence joins TRBV4-3 and TRBJ2-1, with 9 nucleotides matching TRBD1. Germline V gene data show CDR1 as LGHNA and CDR2 as YSLEER. The CDR3 length is 18 residues. With 3 bases clipped from V and 2 bases from J, the junction kept 11 bases outside the gene matches. The CDR3 DNA reads as TGCGCCAGCAGCCATAATCGAGGGGACAGGGAAACCTACAATGAGCAGTTCTTC. This codes for CASSHNRGDRETYNEQFF.

This clonotype was observed many times. The chain recombines TRBV7-6 with TRBJ2-7; TRBD2 agrees at 11 bases. The CDR3 loop spans 16 amino acids. Germline V CDR1 and CDR2: SGHVS, FNYEAQ. Trimming at V came to 2 bases and at J to 4 bases, leaving 7 bases not matched to a gene. The CDR3 is CASSLTGTSGVYEQYF. The CDR3 region has the DNA TGTGCCAGCAGCTTAACGGGGACTAGCGGAGTTTACGAGCAGTACTTC.

This clonotype was detected a few times. The chain joins TRBV7-2 to TRBJ1-3, with 8 nucleotides matching TRBD1. With 4 bases clipped from V and 2 bases from J, the junction kept 4 bases outside the gene matches. Germline loops: CDR1 SGHTA, CDR2 FQGNSA. The CDR3 sequence is 15 residues long. CDR3 in DNA: TGTGCCAGCAGCTACGGGACAGGCACTGGAAACACCATATATTTT. Translation: CASSYGTGTGNTIYF.

This clonotype was seen more than once but under ten times. The rearrangement uses TRBV5-6 and TRBJ2-7, with 9 bases fitting TRBD1. Germline CDR1 is SGHDT and CDR2 is YYEEEE. After removal of 4 bases from V and 3 bases from J, the junction contained 11 bases not matched to a gene. The CDR3 is 16 residues long. The DNA for the CDR3 is TGTGCCAGCAGCCCGGGGACAGGGATAAGGAGCTACGAGCAGTACTTC. The encoded protein is CASSPGTGIRSYEQYF.

This clonotype was seen a handful of times. This chain joins TRBV6-5 and TRBJ2-7, with 10 bases lining up with TRBD1. Unmatched junction bases numbered 9, after V lost 7 bases and J lost 3 bases. The CDR3 consists of 15 residues. Germline CDR1 is MNHEY and CDR2 is SVGAGI. The CDR3: CASTWGGQGIYEQYF. CDR3 nucleotide sequence: TGTGCCAGCACCTGGGGGGGACAGGGGATCTACGAGCAGTACTTC.

The chain combines TRBV10-2 with TRBJ1-2; the D gene is possibly TRBD1 (5 bases). V lost 0 bases and J 3 bases, leaving 14 bases between the germline ends. This CDR3 is built from 16 residues. Germline CDR1 and CDR2: WSHSY and SAAADI. The CDR3 protein is CASSESLLAGYYGYTF. The CDR3 nucleotides read TGCGCCAGCAGTGAGTCGCTTCTGGCAGGGTACTATGGCTACACCTTC.

This clonotype came up many times. This chain connects TRBV30 to TRBJ1-5; maybe TRBD1 (6 bases). Trimming took 5 bases from V and 4 from J, leaving 12 bases between them. Germline CDR1 reads GTSNPN; CDR2 reads SVGIG (reference sequence). CDR3 length: 13 residues. The CDR3: CAWAGTYNQPQHF. The CDR3 nucleotides read TGTGCCTGGGCCGGGACATATAATCAGCCCCAGCATTTT.